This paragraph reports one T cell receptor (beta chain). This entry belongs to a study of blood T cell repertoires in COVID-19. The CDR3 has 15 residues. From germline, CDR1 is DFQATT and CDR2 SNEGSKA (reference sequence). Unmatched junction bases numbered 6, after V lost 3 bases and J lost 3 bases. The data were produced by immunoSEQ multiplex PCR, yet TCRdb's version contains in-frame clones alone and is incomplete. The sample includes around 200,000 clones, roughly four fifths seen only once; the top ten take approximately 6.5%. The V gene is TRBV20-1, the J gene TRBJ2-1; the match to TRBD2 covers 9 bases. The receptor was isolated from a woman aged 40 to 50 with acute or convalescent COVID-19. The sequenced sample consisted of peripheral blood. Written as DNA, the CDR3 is TGCAGTGCTAGTGGAGCGGGGGGCCACTACAATGAGCAGTTCTTC. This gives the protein CSASGAGGHYNEQFF.